The text below deals with one T cell receptor (beta chain). RNA transcripts provided the source from which TCR beta CDR3 regions were amplified. A set of HTBI primers served as the primers for a first-round RT-PCR of the TCR CDR3. MiXCR, run by TCRdb on the multiplex PCR reads, gives a single entry per CDR3 protein. The sample includes 400,000 to 500,000 distinct CDR3 sequences, roughly 15% of them seen just once. The data were taken from a study of T cells in Graves' hyperthyroidism and ophthalmopathy. The CDR3 consists of 14 residues. V shed 7 bases, J shed 0 bases, and the junction held 6 bases outside the gene matches. Germline V lookup: CDR1 SGHDN, CDR2 FVKESK.

The sample taken for sequencing was blood. The sequence derives from a man between 18 and 35 years old with Graves' ophthalmopathy. The V gene is TRBV14, the J gene TRBJ2-7, with 7 bases fitting TRBD2. CDR3 protein: CASTAASGSYEQYF. CDR3 in DNA: TGTGCCAGCACGGCGGCTAGCGGCTCCTACGAGCAGTACTTC.